The rows below give T cell receptor beta chains drawn from one sample of a study of T cell responses to AZD1222 COVID-19 vaccine. TCRdb's copy holds only in-frame clones and misses some; the assay was immunoSEQ multiplex PCR. The data hold 150,000 to 160,000 clones, with under 95% observed a single time. This specimen consisted of peripheral blood, obtained on day 0 of AZD1222 vaccination. These receptors were collected from an adult in good health. Each CDR3 is given with its conserved first and last residue. The D gene is left open where the match is weak. Clone sizes are given selectively: once, few, many, or a class where the clone is expanded.

J | V | D | size | CDR3 | DNA
TRBJ2-2 | TRBV6-5 | TRBD2 | . | CASSYSIRRERELFF | TGTGCCAGCAGTTACTCGATCCGGCGGGAGAGGGAGCTGTTTTTT
TRBJ1-1 | TRBV7-3 | TRBD1 | . | CASSVGQGWDTEAFF | TGTGCCAGCAGTGTTGGACAGGGATGGGACACTGAAGCTTTCTTT
TRBJ2-5 | TRBV5-1 | TRBD2 | . | CASSWGLLAGETQYF | TGCGCCAGCAGCTGGGGACTATTGGCCGGAGAGACCCAGTACTTC
TRBJ2-1 | TRBV5-4 | . | . | CASSLGGRISYNEQFF | TGTGCCAGCAGCTTGGGGGGGAGGATCTCCTACAATGAGCAGTTCTTC
TRBJ1-5 | TRBV30 | . | once | CAWSVKLGDQPQHF | TGTGCCTGGAGTGTAAAGTTGGGGGATCAGCCCCAGCATTTT
TRBJ1-6 | TRBV10-3 | . | . | CAISQLGQRDSPLHF | TGTGCCATCAGCCAACTCGGACAGAGGGATTCACCCCTCCACTTT
TRBJ2-7 | TRBV6-2/TRBV6-3 | TRBD1 | . | CASSYMGQGAWEQYF | TGTGCCAGCAGTTACATGGGACAGGGGGCTTGGGAGCAGTACTTC
TRBJ2-1 | TRBV18 | TRBD1 | . | CASSVDRGQTYNEQFF | TGTGCCAGCTCAGTCGACAGGGGACAAACCTACAATGAGCAGTTCTTC
TRBJ2-2 | TRBV11-2 | TRBD1 | . | CASTLGQLGAGELFF | TGTGCCAGCACCTTGGGACAGTTGGGTGCCGGGGAGCTGTTTTTT
TRBJ2-7 | TRBV6-5 | . | . | CASALEGYEQYF | TGTGCCAGCGCCTTGGAGGGCTACGAGCAGTACTTC
TRBJ1-2 | TRBV28 | TRBD1 | . | CASRPGGEGGYTF | TGTGCCAGCAGGCCAGGGGGGGAAGGTGGCTACACCTTC
TRBJ1-2 | TRBV6-5 | . | . | CASSQEYYGYTF | TGTGCCAGCAGTCAGGAATACTATGGCTACACCTTC
TRBJ2-1 | TRBV2 | . | few | CASSERNEQFF | TGTGCCAGCAGTGAAAGAAATGAGCAGTTCTTC
TRBJ1-2 | TRBV7-9 | TRBD1 | . | CASSLGVEGAYGYTF | TGTGCCAGCAGCTTAGGGGTGGAGGGGGCGTATGGCTACACCTTC
TRBJ1-2 | TRBV11-2 | . | few | CASSLVGGWNYGYTF | TGTGCCAGCAGCTTAGTAGGGGGGTGGAACTATGGCTACACCTTC
TRBJ2-7 | TRBV5-6 | . | . | CASSRGHGAYEQYF | TGTGCCAGCAGCCGAGGTCACGGGGCCTACGAGCAGTACTTC
TRBJ2-1 | TRBV30 | TRBD2 | few | CAWRGERESNEQFF | TGTGCCTGGAGAGGCGAGCGGGAGTCCAATGAGCAGTTCTTC
TRBJ1-3 | TRBV19 | . | few | CASIPPRDTPSGNTIYF | TGTGCCAGTATCCCACCCAGGGACACCCCCTCTGGAAACACCATATATTTT
TRBJ1-1 | TRBV11-2 | . | once | CASSLVADTEAFF | TGTGCCAGCAGCTTAGTGGCAGACACTGAAGCTTTCTTT
TRBJ2-1 | TRBV11-2 | . | . | CASSLIPGYNEQFF | TGTGCCAGCAGCTTAATCCCGGGGTACAATGAGCAGTTCTTC
TRBJ1-1 | TRBV7-6 | TRBD1 | . | CASSQGQGSGTEAFF | TGTGCCAGCAGCCAGGGACAGGGTTCGGGAACTGAAGCTTTCTTT
TRBJ1-5 | TRBV19 | TRBD1 | once | CASIRTGCQPQHF | TGTGCCAGTATTCGGACAGGGTGTCAGCCCCAGCATTTT
TRBJ1-2 | TRBV5-1 | . | . | CASRPRDINYGYTF | TGCGCCAGCAGACCGCGGGACATCAACTATGGCTACACCTTC
TRBJ1-1 | TRBV21-1 | . | . | CASSFNPMGVYTEAFF | TGTGCCAGCAGCTTCAACCCCATGGGGGTTTACACTGAAGCTTTCTTT
TRBJ1-1 | TRBV19 | . | . | CASSPGRGHTEAFF | TGTGCCAGTAGTCCAGGACGTGGCCACACTGAAGCTTTCTTT
TRBJ2-1 | TRBV5-1 | TRBD2 | . | CASSPISGGSYNEQFF | TGCGCCAGCAGCCCCATTAGCGGGGGTTCCTACAATGAGCAGTTCTTC
TRBJ1-1 | TRBV5-1 | . | . | CASSLGAGVSTEAFF | TGCGCCAGCAGCTTGGGGGCAGGGGTGAGCACTGAAGCTTTCTTT
TRBJ1-1 | TRBV10-3 | . | . | CAISERGRDTEAFF | TGTGCCATCAGTGAGAGAGGCAGGGACACTGAAGCTTTCTTT
TRBJ1-2 | TRBV6-5 | . | . | CASSYTDYGYTF | TGTGCCAGCAGTTACACAGACTATGGCTACACCTTC
TRBJ2-1 | TRBV7-3 | TRBD1 | . | CASSYRGPYNEQFF | TGTGCCAGCAGCTACAGGGGCCCATACAATGAGCAGTTCTTC
TRBJ1-1 | TRBV7-2 | . | few | CASSLAPGSGNTEAFF | TGTGCCAGCAGCTTAGCACCCGGATCAGGGAACACTGAAGCTTTCTTT
TRBJ1-5 | TRBV19 | . | once | CASSVLGNQPQHF | TGTGCCAGTAGTGTCCTCGGCAATCAGCCCCAGCATTTT
TRBJ1-3 | TRBV4-3 | . | . | CASSRDGSSGNTIYF | TGCGCCAGCAGCCGTGACGGGAGCTCTGGAAACACCATATATTTT
TRBJ2-2 | TRBV19 | . | . | CASSIDLAYTGELFF | TGTGCCAGTAGTATCGACCTAGCGTACACCGGGGAGCTGTTTTTT
TRBJ1-4 | TRBV7-2 | . | once | CASSLGTPSYKLFF | TGTGCCAGCAGCTTAGGGACCCCCTCTTATAAACTGTTTTTT
TRBJ1-2 | TRBV29-1 | TRBD1 | . | CSATEQGAGYGYTF | TGCAGCGCGACAGAACAGGGGGCCGGCTATGGCTACACCTTC
TRBJ2-7 | TRBV27 | TRBD1 | . | CASAWGQVGYEQYF | TGTGCCAGCGCCTGGGGACAGGTGGGCTACGAGCAGTACTTC
TRBJ1-2 | TRBV27 | . | few | CASRGTGDYRYGYTF | TGTGCCAGCAGGGGGACGGGGGATTATCGCTATGGCTACACCTTC
TRBJ2-1 | TRBV28 | . | . | CASSAPVGGDRYNEQFF | TGTGCCAGCAGTGCACCCGTAGGGGGGGACCGCTACAATGAGCAGTTCTTC
TRBJ2-7 | TRBV24-1 | TRBD1 | . | CATSDTGGTTAEQYF | TGTGCCACCAGTGATACAGGGGGAACTACTGCCGAGCAGTACTTC
TRBJ2-7 | TRBV29-1 | TRBD1 | . | CSVLEDRSSYEQYF | TGCAGCGTTCTAGAGGACAGGAGCTCCTACGAGCAGTACTTC
TRBJ1-2 | TRBV12-3/TRBV12-4 | . | . | CASSSVYGYTF | TGTGCCAGCAGTTCGGTGTATGGCTACACCTTC
TRBJ2-7 | TRBV7-9 | . | few | CASRTDTTGPYEQYF | TGTGCCAGCCGGACAGACACCACTGGGCCCTACGAGCAGTACTTC
TRBJ2-1 | TRBV29-1 | . | few | CSVEERTSSYNEQFF | TGCAGCGTTGAAGAGCGTACTAGCTCCTACAATGAGCAGTTCTTC
TRBJ1-1 | TRBV15 | . | . | CATSTLPGQQAFF | TGTGCCACCAGCACTCTTCCGGGACAACAAGCTTTCTTT
TRBJ1-5 | TRBV18 | TRBD1 | . | CASSLDRGQTTSNQPQHF | TGTGCCAGCTCACTGGACAGGGGGCAAACGACGAGCAATCAGCCCCAGCATTTT
TRBJ1-1 | TRBV15 | TRBD1 | . | CAAGTGTGDREAFF | TGTGCCGCCGGAACCGGGACAGGGGACCGTGAAGCTTTCTTT
TRBJ2-7 | TRBV10-3 | . | . | CAIRGREETYEQYF | TGTGCCATCCGGGGCAGGGAGGAAACCTACGAGCAGTACTTC
TRBJ1-3 | TRBV18 | . | . | CASSPPALENTIYF | TGTGCCAGCTCACCACCGGCTTTGGAAAACACCATATATTTT
TRBJ2-7 | TRBV25-1 | . | . | CASRPGVGEQYF | TGTGCCAGCCGACCGGGCGTCGGAGAGCAGTACTTC
TRBJ1-2 | TRBV5-5 | . | once | CASSFGRTFNYGYTF | TGTGCCAGCAGCTTCGGGAGGACGTTTAACTATGGCTACACCTTC
TRBJ1-1 | TRBV30 | . | once | CAWAGDWTGNTEAFF | TGTGCCTGGGCCGGGGATTGGACGGGGAACACTGAAGCTTTCTTT
TRBJ2-3 | TRBV5-4 | TRBD2 | . | CASSLGTSGSGVTQYF | TGTGCCAGCAGCCTCGGGACTAGCGGGTCTGGTGTTACGCAGTATTTT
TRBJ1-2 | TRBV3-1/TRBV3-2 | . | . | CASSPDTLNYGYTF | TGTGCCAGCAGCCCGGACACCCTAAACTATGGCTACACCTTC
TRBJ2-7 | TRBV27 | TRBD1 | once | CASSLSGQGWHYEQYF | TGTGCCAGCAGTTTATCGGGACAGGGATGGCACTACGAGCAGTACTTC
TRBJ1-4 | TRBV11-3 | TRBD1 | few | CASSSTGVTAQKLFF | TGTGCCAGCAGCAGCACAGGGGTTACGGCCCAAAAACTGTTTTTT
TRBJ1-2 | TRBV24-1 | . | . | CATSVGTAYGYTF | TGTGCCACCAGTGTGGGGACCGCTTATGGCTACACCTTC
TRBJ1-2 | TRBV5-4 | . | once | CASSFGSEARGYTF | TGTGCCAGCAGCTTTGGTTCGGAGGCCCGTGGCTACACCTTC
TRBJ1-3 | TRBV15 | . | . | CATSTNRRSGNTIYF | TGTGCCACCAGCACCAATCGGAGGTCCGGAAACACCATATATTTT